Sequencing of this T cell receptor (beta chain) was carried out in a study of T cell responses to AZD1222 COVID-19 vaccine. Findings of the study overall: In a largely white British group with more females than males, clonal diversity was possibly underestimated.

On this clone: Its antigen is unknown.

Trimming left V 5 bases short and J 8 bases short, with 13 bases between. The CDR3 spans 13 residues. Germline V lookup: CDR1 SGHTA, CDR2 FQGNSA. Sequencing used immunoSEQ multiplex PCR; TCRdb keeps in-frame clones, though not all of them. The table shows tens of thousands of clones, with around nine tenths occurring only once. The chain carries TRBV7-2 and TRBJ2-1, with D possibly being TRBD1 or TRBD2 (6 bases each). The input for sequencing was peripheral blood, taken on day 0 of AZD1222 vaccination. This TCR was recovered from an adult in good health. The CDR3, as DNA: TGTGCCAGCAGCCCCGCGGGACAACATGAGCAGTTCTTC. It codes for CASSPAGQHEQFF.